These T cell receptor beta chains were read from a single sample in a study of T cells in Graves' hyperthyroidism and ophthalmopathy. Using its own MiXCR run on the multiplex PCR reads, TCRdb lists one record per CDR3 protein. The profile shows around 600,000 distinct CDR3 sequences, roughly a sixth of them singletons. Material for sequencing was blood. The origin of the receptors is a woman between 35 and 50 years old with Graves' ophthalmopathy. Both conserved end residues are part of each CDR3.

j_call: TRBJ1-2; v_call: TRBV6-1; cdr3_aa: CASSERGYRNGYTF
j_call: TRBJ1-4; v_call: TRBV30; cdr3_aa: CAWTRDGSLGEKLFF
j_call: TRBJ2-1; v_call: TRBV5-1; cdr3_aa: CASSPGSPSSYNEQFF
j_call: TRBJ2-7; v_call: TRBV12-3/TRBV12-4; cdr3_aa: CASRLAGGPYEQYF
j_call: TRBJ2-2; v_call: TRBV2; cdr3_aa: CASRDSANTGELFF
j_call: TRBJ1-1; v_call: TRBV27; cdr3_aa: CASSSRGPLFF
j_call: TRBJ2-1; v_call: TRBV2; cdr3_aa: CASTIPSDNSYNEQFF
j_call: TRBJ1-1; v_call: TRBV29-1; cdr3_aa: CSVWGQEEEDTEAFF
j_call: TRBJ2-3; v_call: TRBV7-9; cdr3_aa: CASSPTGTLSTDTQYF
j_call: TRBJ1-5; v_call: TRBV27; cdr3_aa: CASRGQVGNQPQHF
j_call: TRBJ1-2; v_call: TRBV30; cdr3_aa: CAWDRGRTANYGHTF
j_call: TRBJ2-7; v_call: TRBV7-4; cdr3_aa: CASSLVLASLYYEQYF
j_call: TRBJ2-3; v_call: TRBV2; cdr3_aa: CASSVWGTGITDTQYF
j_call: -; v_call: TRBV6-1; cdr3_aa: CASSDPTGPYEQFF
j_call: TRBJ2-1; v_call: TRBV29-1; cdr3_aa: CSVELYNEQFF
j_call: TRBJ2-5; v_call: TRBV12-5; cdr3_aa: CASGFRDFQETQYF
j_call: TRBJ2-4; v_call: TRBV19; cdr3_aa: CASSIPTELAGLRNIQYF
j_call: TRBJ1-4; v_call: TRBV27; cdr3_aa: CASSLSAGTNEKLFF
j_call: TRBJ2-7; v_call: TRBV20-1; cdr3_aa: CSALGAGWYEQYF
j_call: TRBJ2-5; v_call: TRBV29-1; cdr3_aa: CSVGLAGLYQETQYF
j_call: TRBJ1-1; v_call: TRBV29-1; cdr3_aa: CSVAAPAEAFF
j_call: TRBJ2-3; v_call: TRBV9; cdr3_aa: CASSIRGLEDTQYF
j_call: TRBJ1-2; v_call: TRBV7-9; cdr3_aa: CASSSWGAGTYGYTF
j_call: TRBJ2-7; v_call: TRBV6-1; cdr3_aa: CASSLPKSGQGHEQYF
j_call: TRBJ2-1; v_call: TRBV2; cdr3_aa: CASSDFRYNEQFF
j_call: TRBJ1-1; v_call: TRBV28; cdr3_aa: CASNIRGPGTEAFF
j_call: TRBJ2-3; v_call: TRBV30; cdr3_aa: CAWSIGTDTQYF
j_call: TRBJ1-1; v_call: TRBV6-2/TRBV6-3; cdr3_aa: CASRGIKRGDDNTEAFF
j_call: TRBJ2-7; v_call: TRBV5-4; cdr3_aa: CASSSGTGEQYF
j_call: TRBJ2-1; v_call: TRBV2; cdr3_aa: CASGGLAGGNEQFF
j_call: TRBJ2-7; v_call: TRBV28; cdr3_aa: CASSLRGTSRSYEQYF
j_call: TRBJ2-3; v_call: TRBV30; cdr3_aa: CAWSLVLAGDYTDTQYF